Presented here are 26 T cell receptor beta chains from one specimen sequenced in a study of metastatic and nonmetastatic thyroid tumors. Nobody among the patients had been given any treatment before thyroid surgery. TCRdb recomputed clones from the PCR reads via MiXCR. This sample has over 15,000 clones, with 25% to 35% found just once. Sample: tumor tissue. Receptor source: a female donor with papillary thyroid cancer or a benign thyroid nodule (not recorded which). Some clones in this sample may be carry-over from other donors' samples.

This clone was found many times. This chain links TRBV7-6 with TRBJ1-2; D call uncertain. The CDR3 covers 16 residues. Trimming cost V 5 bases and J 2 bases, with 18 bases left between them. Germline-derived CDR1 and CDR2 are SGHVS and FNYEAQ. Here the CDR3 reads CASSPSIVTANYGYTF. In DNA form, the CDR3 reads TGTGCCAGCAGCCCTTCAATCGTGACGGCCAACTATGGCTACACCTTC.

By frequency in the sample, this clone is medium-sized. The J gene is TRBJ1-1, the V gene TRBV2; TRBD1 is a possible D gene (5 bases). In germline, CDR1 is SNHLY, CDR2 FYNNEI. The CDR3 runs 15 residues. The germline V and J ends were trimmed by 7 bases and 1 base, with 16 bases remaining between them. The CDR3 nucleotides read TGTGCCAGCACCCGTATGGGGACCCGGAACACTGAAGCTTTCTTT. Protein: CASTRMGTRNTEAFF.

This chain uses TRBV30 with TRBJ1-1; D is ambiguous. The germline CDR1 and CDR2 sequences are GTSNPN and SVGIG (reference sequence). The CDR3 spans 13 residues. V was clipped by 2 bases and J by 0 bases, with 7 bases between them. CDR3: CAWSRFMNTEAFF. The CDR3 coding sequence is TGTGCCTGGAGTAGATTCATGAACACTGAAGCTTTCTTT.

By its share, this clone is medium-sized. The chain recombines TRBV5-5 with TRBJ2-2; 8 nucleotides match TRBD1. V dropped 6 bases and J dropped 2; count of bases not matched to a gene: 9. The germline V gene has CDR1 SGHKS and CDR2 YYEKEE (reference sequence). CDR3 size: 16 residues. The CDR3 loop is CASIPSGQANTGELFF. The DNA for the CDR3 is TGTGCCAGCATTCCTTCGGGACAGGCCAACACCGGGGAGCTGTTTTTT.

This clone has at least ten counts. The chain couples TRBV6-1 to TRBJ2-7; D perhaps matches TRBD2 (8 bases). The germline V and J ends were trimmed by 4 bases and 2 bases, with 27 bases remaining between them. The germline gives CDR1 MNHNS, CDR2 SASEGT. This CDR3 comprises 19 residues. DNA of the CDR3: TGTGCCAGCAGTGCCAGGGACAGTCAAAGTAGCGGGATCACCTACGAGCAGTACTTC. Translated: CASSARDSQSSGITYEQYF.

There are many counts of this clone. The J gene is TRBJ1-5, the V gene TRBV20-1; TRBD1 matches 9 bases. CDR3 length equals 15 residues. Per the germline V gene, CDR1 is DFQATT and CDR2 is SNEGSKA (reference sequence). The V segment lost 3 bases and the J segment 5 bases; nucleotides outside the gene matches: 8. CDR3 coding DNA: TGCAGTGCTAGCCTGTGGGGACAGGGTGATCAGCCCCAGCATTTT. Translated, it gives CSASLWGQGDQPQHF.

This clone was observed many times. The chain has TRBV7-3 and TRBJ2-3, with D uncertain. This CDR3 comprises 13 residues. Looked up from germline, CDR1 is SGHTA and CDR2 is FQGTGA. V gave up 5 bases and J gave up 0 bases, with 6 bases separating them. CDR3 DNA: TGTGCCAGCAGCCCAGAGAGCACAGATACGCAGTATTTT. Its translation: CASSPESTDTQYF.

This clone was seen ten or more times. The gene calls are TRBV7-8 and TRBJ2-1, with D uncertain. Trimming shortened V by 1 base and J by 5 bases, and 15 bases separated the two germline ends. The length of the CDR3 is 16 residues. Germline V CDR1 and CDR2: SGHVS, FQNEAQ. As DNA, the CDR3 is TGTGCCAGCAGCTTAGAGGGTTTCCTTACCAACAATGAGCAGTTCTTC. Its protein is CASSLEGFLTNNEQFF.

The chain's CDR3 is CASRPPDRIVERAFF. CDR3 sequence (DNA): TGTGCCAGTAGGCCCCCCGACAGGATTGTCGAACGAGCTTTCTTT. The chain carries TRBV19 and TRBJ1-1, with D possibly matching TRBD1 (6 bases). The ends were cut back, 6 bases at V and 10 bases at J, with 24 bases in the middle. The CDR3 is made up of 15 amino acids. From germline, CDR1 is LNHDA and CDR2 SQIVND (reference sequence). Filled out from reference TRBV19 and TRBJ1-1, the complete variable domain reads DGGITQSPKYLFRKEGQNVTLSCEQNLNHDAMYWYRQDPGQGLRLIYYSQIVNDFQKGDIAEGYSVSREKKESFPLTVTSAQKNPTAFYLCASRPPDRIVERAFFGQGTRLTVV.

This clone has ten or more counts. The chain links TRBV6-5 to TRBJ1-1; no reliable D call. The CDR3 is 14 residues long. The V gene lost 0 bases and the J gene lost 7 bases, with 12 bases spanning the gap. Germline V gene data show CDR1 as MNHEY and CDR2 as SVGAGI. The CDR3 sequence: CASSYSFSGIEAFF. The CDR3 DNA is TGTGCCAGCAGTTACTCGTTTTCGGGGATTGAAGCTTTCTTT.

This clone was recorded at least ten times. This clone may be a read error of a much larger clone one base away. The gene calls are TRBV6-4 and TRBJ2-2; TRBD2 agrees at 7 bases. V shed 5 bases, J shed 6 bases, and the junction held 15 bases outside the gene matches. Germline V gene lookup returns CDR1 MRHNA and CDR2 SNTAGT. The CDR3 length is 17 residues. DNA of the CDR3: TGTGCCAGCAGTCTCCGTCGACGAGCGGGAACACCCGGGGAGCTGTTTTTT. This translates into CASSLRRRAGTPGELFF.

The CDR3 loop reads CASSLVSVSGELFF. CDR3 bases: TGCGCCAGCAGCTTGGTGTCCGTGTCCGGGGAGCTGTTTTTT. J is TRBJ2-2 and V is TRBV5-1; D remains unclear. Germline-derived CDR1 and CDR2 are SGHRS and YFSETQ. V lost 0 bases, J lost 6 bases, and 9 bases lay in between. The CDR3 totals 14 residues.

This clone was observed at least ten times. The rearrangement joins TRBV6-4 to TRBJ2-3; 10 bases align to TRBD2. Trimming at V came to 2 bases and at J to 6 bases, leaving 5 bases not matched to a gene. Germline lookup yields CDR1 MRHNA and CDR2 SNTAGT. CDR3 length: 15 amino acids. The CDR3 nucleotides are TGTGCCAGCAGTGACAGACCAGCGGGAGGGGATACGCAGTATTTT. Amino acid sequence: CASSDRPAGGDTQYF.

About this clone itself: Sequence at one end of the junction differs from germline and may be a read error. V is TRBV29-1 and J is TRBJ2-2; D perhaps matches TRBD1 (7 bases). Germline V gives CDR1 SQVTM, CDR2 ANQGSEA. CDR3 size: 13 residues. The CDR3, as DNA: TGCAGCGGCGGGACAGTTGCCACCGTGGAGCTGTTTTTT. Its translation: CSGGTVATVELFF.

By sample share, this clone is medium-sized. The V and J genes are TRBV12-3 or TRBV12-4 and TRBJ1-1; no firm D call. The CDR3 covers 15 residues. The V gene lost 3 bases and the J gene lost 10 bases, with 21 bases spanning the gap. In DNA form, the CDR3 reads TGTGCCAGCAGTTTCAGATCGGGATCGCTAGGTTTAGCTTTCTTT. As protein: CASSFRSGSLGLAFF.

The genes are TRBV12-5 and TRBJ2-1, with D possibly TRBD2 on 6 matching bases. Per germline, CDR1 LGHNT and CDR2 FRNRAP. The CDR3 is 15 amino acids. V was shortened by 6 bases and J by 0 bases, with 12 bases between the two germline ends. The CDR3 protein is CASGPLASSYNEQFF. The DNA of the CDR3 is TGTGCTAGTGGACCTCTAGCGAGCTCCTACAATGAGCAGTTCTTC.

This CDR3 reads CASTSRDRCWGMNTEAFF. For the CDR3, the DNA is TGTGCCAGCACTTCACGGGACAGGTGCTGGGGTATGAACACTGAAGCTTTCTTT. J is TRBJ1-1 and V is TRBV11-2; TRBD1 matches 8 bases. The CDR3 contains 18 residues. With V trimmed by 7 bases and J by 0 bases, 16 bases remained unmatched. Looked up from germline, CDR1 is SGHAT and CDR2 is FQNNGV.

The table lists this clone with many counts. J is TRBJ2-3 and V is TRBV29-1; TRBD2 is a possible D gene (5 bases). The CDR3 has 14 residues. From germline, CDR1 is SQVTM and CDR2 ANQGSEA. V was trimmed by 3 bases and J by 0 bases, leaving 10 bases between them. The CDR3 nucleotides read TGCAGCGTTGATCCTAGCCATAGCACAGATACGCAGTATTTT. Amino acids: CSVDPSHSTDTQYF.

By sample fraction, this clone is medium-sized (0.01 to 0.1%). This chain links TRBV30 with TRBJ2-7; the D is unclear. V lost 3 bases and J 2 bases, leaving 5 bases between the germline ends. CDR1 is GTSNPN and CDR2 is SVGIG in the germline V gene (reference sequence). CDR3 size: 11 residues. CDR3 nucleotide sequence: TGTGCCTGGAGCTATGCCTACGAGCAGTACTTC. Residues: CAWSYAYEQYF. Filled out from reference TRBV30 and TRBJ2-7, the complete variable domain reads SQTIHQWPATLVQPVGSPLSLECTVEGTSNPNLYWYRQAAGRGLQLLFYSVGIGQISSEVPQNLSASRPQDRQFILSSKKLLLSDSGFYLCAWSYAYEQYFGPGTRLTVT.

By share, this clone ranks as medium-sized. The V and J genes are TRBV6-1 and TRBJ2-7, with D possibly being TRBD2 (6 bases). This CDR3 has 14 residues. Trimming took 5 bases from V and 1 from J, leaving 12 bases between them. The germline gives CDR1 MNHNS, CDR2 SASEGT. The CDR3 DNA sequence: TGTGCCAGCAGTAACACTGGGGGGTCCTACGAGCAGTACTTC. Its protein is CASSNTGGSYEQYF.

The chain employs TRBV5-1 and TRBJ1-2, with unresolved D. The germline gives CDR1 SGHRS, CDR2 YFSETQ. V lost 4 bases and J lost 4, with 14 bases in between. The CDR3 consists of 14 residues. CDR3 nucleotide sequence: TGCGCCAGCAGCCCCAGCGAATCGAGCTATGGCTACACCTTC. Translated: CASSPSESSYGYTF.

This clone was counted at least ten times. The V and J genes are TRBV5-1 and TRBJ2-1; 8 positions agree with TRBD1. The CDR3 runs to 15 residues. With 4 bases clipped from V and 3 bases from J, the junction kept 6 bases outside the gene matches. The germline CDR1 and CDR2 sequences are SGHRS and YFSETQ. The CDR3 loop is CASSQGQDFYNEQFF. In DNA form, the CDR3 reads TGCGCCAGCAGCCAGGGACAGGATTTCTACAATGAGCAGTTCTTC.

This clone has only a few counts. Compared with germline, one end of the junction differs, possibly owing to a read error. Other DNA sequences in this sample translate to the same CDR3. V and J are TRBV6-5 and TRBJ1-2; no reliable D call. The CDR3 is 15 amino acids. The germline CDR1 and CDR2 sequences are MNHEY and SVGAGI. The CDR3 spells CASSYSILGDYGYTF. DNA for the CDR3: TGTGCGAGCAGCTACTCGATTCTAGGTGACTATGGCTACACCTTC.

This clone was observed many times. The J gene is TRBJ2-1, the V gene TRBV28; 8 nucleotides line up with TRBD1. Germline lookup yields CDR1 MDHEN and CDR2 SYDVKM. This CDR3 is 17 amino acids long. V lost 1 base, J lost 0 bases, and 5 bases stayed unmatched. As DNA, the CDR3 is TGTGCCAGCAGTTTATCGCAGGGGGCGAGCTCCTACAATGAGCAGTTCTTC. This translates into CASSLSQGASSYNEQFF.

This clone occurred a few times. The chain combines TRBV27 with TRBJ2-5; D call uncertain. Deletions cut 2 bases from V and 0 bases from J, with 1 base between. Germline lookup yields CDR1 MNHEY and CDR2 SMNVEV (reference sequence). CDR3 length equals 12 residues. In DNA, the CDR3 is TGTGCCAGCAGTTTAGACCAAGAGACCCAGTACTTC. It translates to CASSLDQETQYF.

The J gene is TRBJ1-1, the V gene TRBV7-2; tentatively, D is TRBD1 (5 bases). This CDR3 is 13 amino acids long. Germline loops: CDR1 SGHTA, CDR2 FQGNSA. Trimming removed 4 bases at V and 8 bases at J, with 14 bases between. The CDR3 loop is CASSSPLYREAFF. In DNA form, the CDR3 reads TGTGCCAGCAGCTCTCCTCTTTACAGGGAAGCTTTCTTT.